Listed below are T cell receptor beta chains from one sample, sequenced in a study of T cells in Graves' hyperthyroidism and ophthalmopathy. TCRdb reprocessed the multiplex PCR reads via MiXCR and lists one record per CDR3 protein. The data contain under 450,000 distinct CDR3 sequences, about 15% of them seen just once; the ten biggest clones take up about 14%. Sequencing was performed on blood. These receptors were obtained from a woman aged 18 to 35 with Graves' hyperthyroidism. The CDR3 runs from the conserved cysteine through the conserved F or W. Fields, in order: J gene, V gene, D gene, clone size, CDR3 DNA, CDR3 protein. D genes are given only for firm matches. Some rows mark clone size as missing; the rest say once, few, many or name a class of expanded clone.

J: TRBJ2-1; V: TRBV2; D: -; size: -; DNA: TGTGCCGGTAGCGAAGAGGAGTACAATGAGCAGTTCTTC; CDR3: CAGSEEEYNEQFF
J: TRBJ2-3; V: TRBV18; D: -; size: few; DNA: TGTGCCAGCTCACCCCCGGGACCTGGGCAGTATTTT; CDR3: CASSPPGPGQYF
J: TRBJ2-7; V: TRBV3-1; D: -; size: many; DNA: TGTGCCAGCAGCCAAGATGGAGCGACGGGATACGAGCAGTACTTC; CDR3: CASSQDGATGYEQYF
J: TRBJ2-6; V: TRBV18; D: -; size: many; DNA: TGTGCCAGCTCAGCAGAGCAGATCCCAACCTCTGGGGCCAACGTCCTGACTTTC; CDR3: CASSAEQIPTSGANVLTF
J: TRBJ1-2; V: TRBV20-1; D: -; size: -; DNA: TGCAGTGCTAAGAACCCAGGGGTGAACTATGGCTACACCTTC; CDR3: CSAKNPGVNYGYTF
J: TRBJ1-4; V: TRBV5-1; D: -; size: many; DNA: TGCGCCAGCAGCCCCAGGGTCCTTGCAACTAATGAAAAACTGTTTTTT; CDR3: CASSPRVLATNEKLFF
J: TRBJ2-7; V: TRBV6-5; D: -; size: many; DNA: TGTGCCAGCAGTTACTCTTTGGCTAGGGGCGAGCAGTACTTC; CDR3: CASSYSLARGEQYF
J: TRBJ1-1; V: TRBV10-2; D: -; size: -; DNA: TGCGCCAGCAGTGATGGGAGGCGGAGAGGGACGAACACTGAAGCTTTCTTT; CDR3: CASSDGRRRGTNTEAFF
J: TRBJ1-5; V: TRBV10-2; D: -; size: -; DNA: TGCGCCAGCAGTGAGGGTTCGGGCAATCAGCCCCAGCATTTT; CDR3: CASSEGSGNQPQHF
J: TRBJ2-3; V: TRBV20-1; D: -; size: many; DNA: TGCAGTGCTAGAGATCGCGGGGAAAGCACAGATACGCAGTATTTT; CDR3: CSARDRGESTDTQYF
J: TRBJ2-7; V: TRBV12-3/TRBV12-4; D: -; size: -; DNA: TGTGCCAGCAGTTTTGGGCAAGCAAATGTCTACGAGCAGTACTTC; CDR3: CASSFGQANVYEQYF
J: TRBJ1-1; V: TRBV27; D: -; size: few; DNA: TGTGCCAGCAGTTGGAATCGTCCGAACACTGAAGCTTTCTTT; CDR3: CASSWNRPNTEAFF
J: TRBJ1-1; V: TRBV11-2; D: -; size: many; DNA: TGTGCCAGCAGCTTAGATCTGTATCAGGCTTTCTTT; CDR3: CASSLDLYQAFF
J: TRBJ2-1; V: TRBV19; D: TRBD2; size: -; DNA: TGTGCCAGTAGTATAGCGGCGGGGGGCGCGGCTGAGCAGTTCTTC; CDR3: CASSIAAGGAAEQFF
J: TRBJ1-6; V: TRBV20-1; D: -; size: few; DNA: TGCAGTGCCCGTCGGGTGGAGGGCCGTTCACCCCTCCACTTT; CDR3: CSARRVEGRSPLHF
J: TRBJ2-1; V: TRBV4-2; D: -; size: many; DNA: TGTGCCAGCAGCCAAGTCCCTAGCGTGAGCTCCTACAATGAGCAGTTCTTC; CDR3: CASSQVPSVSSYNEQFF
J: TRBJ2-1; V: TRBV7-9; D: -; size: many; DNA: TGTGCCAGCAGCTTTGGGGACTACAATGAGCAGTTCTTC; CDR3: CASSFGDYNEQFF
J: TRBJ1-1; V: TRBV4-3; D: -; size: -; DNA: TGCGCCAGCAGCCAAGATAGGGCGGGGAACACTGAAGCTTCCTTT; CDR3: CASSQDRAGNTEASF
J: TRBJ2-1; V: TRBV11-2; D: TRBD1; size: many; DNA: TGTGCCAGCAGCTCCCGGGACAGGGGGCACAGTGAGCAGTTCTTC; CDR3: CASSSRDRGHSEQFF
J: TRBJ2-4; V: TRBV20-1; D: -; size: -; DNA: TGCAGTGCTAGGCCCTCATCAGGGGCGGCCAAAAACATTCAGTACTTC; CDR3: CSARPSSGAAKNIQYF
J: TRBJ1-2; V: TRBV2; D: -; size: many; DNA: TGTGCCAGCAGTGAAGCATATCAGGGAGGCTACACCTTC; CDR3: CASSEAYQGGYTF
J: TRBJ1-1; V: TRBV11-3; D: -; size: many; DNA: TGTGCCAGCAGCTTAGAGGTGTCGGCAGAAGCTTTCTTT; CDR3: CASSLEVSAEAFF
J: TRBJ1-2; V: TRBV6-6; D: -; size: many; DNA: TGTGCCAGCAGTTACTCGAGCGTTGGGCAGGGCCGCTATGGCTACACCTTC; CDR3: CASSYSSVGQGRYGYTF
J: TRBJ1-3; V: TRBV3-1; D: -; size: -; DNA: TGTGCCAGCAGCCAAGGGGTTGTCACCAGCTCTGGAAACACCATATATTTT; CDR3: CASSQGVVTSSGNTIYF
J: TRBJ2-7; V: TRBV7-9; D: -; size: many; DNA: TGTGCCAGCAGCCTACGGACGACCCCTACGTTCTCCTACGAGCAGTACTTC; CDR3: CASSLRTTPTFSYEQYF
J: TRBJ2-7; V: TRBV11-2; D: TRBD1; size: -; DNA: TGTGCCAGCAGCCGCCCCGGGACAGAGCTCTACGGGCAGTACTTC; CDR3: CASSRPGTELYGQYF
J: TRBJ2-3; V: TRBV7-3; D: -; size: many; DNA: TGTGCCAGCAGCTCCTATGGGCTTGCGCAGTATTTT; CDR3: CASSSYGLAQYF
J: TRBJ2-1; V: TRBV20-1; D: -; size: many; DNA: TGCAGTGGGATGGGCTCCTACAATGAGCAGTTCTTC; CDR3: CSGMGSYNEQFF
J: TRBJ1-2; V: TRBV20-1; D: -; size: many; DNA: TGCAGTGCTAGTCTAGGGAGCGGGGGCTACACCTTC; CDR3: CSASLGSGGYTF
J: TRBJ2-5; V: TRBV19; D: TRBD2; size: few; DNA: TGTGCCAGTAGTAGACTAGCGCGGGGAGAGACCCAGTACTTC; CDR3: CASSRLARGETQYF
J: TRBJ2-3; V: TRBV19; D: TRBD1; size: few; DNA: TGTGCCAGTACCCAATTCGTAGGGGGCGCGGATACGCAGTATTTT; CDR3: CASTQFVGGADTQYF
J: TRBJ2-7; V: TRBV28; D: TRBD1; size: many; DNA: TGTGCCAGCCGCCGACAGGGGGGTGCGGGCGAGCAGTACTTC; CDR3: CASRRQGGAGEQYF
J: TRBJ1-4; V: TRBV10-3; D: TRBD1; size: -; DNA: TGTGCCATCAGGAATGACGCTCAGGGGGGTCAACTGTTTTTT; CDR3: CAIRNDAQGGQLFF
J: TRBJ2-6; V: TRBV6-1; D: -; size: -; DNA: TGTGCCAGTAGGGAGCCGGGGACAGGGGCCAACGTCCTGACTTTC; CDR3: CASREPGTGANVLTF
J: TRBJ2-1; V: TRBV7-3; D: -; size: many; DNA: TGTGCCAGCAGCTTAGGCCCCCCCTCAAGCTCCTACAATGAGCAGTTCTTC; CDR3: CASSLGPPSSSYNEQFF
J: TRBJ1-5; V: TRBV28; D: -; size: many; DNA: TGTGCCAGCAGTTTAAGAGGGCAGCTTCAGCCCCAGCATTTT; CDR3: CASSLRGQLQPQHF
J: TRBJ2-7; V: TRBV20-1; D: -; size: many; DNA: TGCAGTGCCGTTGGGGGGCGGGAGTCGGGCTACGAGCAGTACTTC; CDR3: CSAVGGRESGYEQYF
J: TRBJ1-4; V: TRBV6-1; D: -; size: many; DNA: TGTGCCAGCAGGCTTCAGGGTGAAAAACTGTTTTTT; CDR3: CASRLQGEKLFF
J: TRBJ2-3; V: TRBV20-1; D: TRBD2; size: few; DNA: TGCAGTGCCCCTTCAACCGGGCGGGAGGGGGGCACAGATACGCAGTATTTT; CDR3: CSAPSTGREGGTDTQYF
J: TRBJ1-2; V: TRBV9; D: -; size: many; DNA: TGTGCCAGCAGCGTAGGCCCTCGACTGATGAGCTATGGCTACACCTTC; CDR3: CASSVGPRLMSYGYTF
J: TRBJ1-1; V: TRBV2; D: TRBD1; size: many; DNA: TGTGCCAGCAGTCTGGACAGGGGCGATGAAGCTTTCTTT; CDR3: CASSLDRGDEAFF
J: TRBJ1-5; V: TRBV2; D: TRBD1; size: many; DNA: TGTGCCAGCAGTAGGACAGGGGACGTCAATCAGCCCCAGCATTTT; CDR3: CASSRTGDVNQPQHF
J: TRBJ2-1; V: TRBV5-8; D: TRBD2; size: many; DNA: TGTGCCAGCAGCTCTGAAGCGGGGGGATTCTCCTACAATGAGCAGTTCTTC; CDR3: CASSSEAGGFSYNEQFF
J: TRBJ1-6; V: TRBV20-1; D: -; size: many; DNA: TGCAGTGCTTTCCGGGACGGTAATTCACCCCTCCACTTT; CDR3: CSAFRDGNSPLHF
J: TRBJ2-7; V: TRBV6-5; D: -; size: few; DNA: TGTGCCAGCAGTTACGCCGGACTCTACGAGCAGTACTTC; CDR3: CASSYAGLYEQYF
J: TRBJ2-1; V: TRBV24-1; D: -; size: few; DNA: TGTGCCACCAGCAGGTGGGATGAGCAGTTCTTC; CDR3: CATSRWDEQFF
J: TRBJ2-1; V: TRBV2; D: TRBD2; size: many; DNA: TGTGCCAGCAGTAAAAGCGGACTAGCGGGAGACAATGAGCAGTTCTTC; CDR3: CASSKSGLAGDNEQFF
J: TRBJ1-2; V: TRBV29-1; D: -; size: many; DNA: TGCAGCGTTGCTGAAAGCTATGGCTACACCTTC; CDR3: CSVAESYGYTF
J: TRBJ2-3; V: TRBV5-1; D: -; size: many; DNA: TGCGCCAGCAGATCTGACAGCCTCCGCACAGATACGCAGTATTTT; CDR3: CASRSDSLRTDTQYF
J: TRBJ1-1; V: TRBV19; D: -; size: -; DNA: TGTGCCAGTAGTATAGTGGGGGCGATGAACACTGAAGCTTTCTTT; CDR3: CASSIVGAMNTEAFF
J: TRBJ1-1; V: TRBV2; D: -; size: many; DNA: TGTGCCAGCAGTGAGACAGGTCGAACTGAAGCTTTCTTT; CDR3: CASSETGRTEAFF
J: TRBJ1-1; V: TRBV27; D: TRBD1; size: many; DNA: TGTGCCAGCAGTCGAAGACAGGGAATGAACACTGAAGCTTTCTTT; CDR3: CASSRRQGMNTEAFF